One and the same sample provided the 20 T cell receptor beta chains below, sequenced in a study of CD8+ T cells in alopecia areata. Specified treatment: oral pan-JAK inhibitor, 5-10 mg twice daily. The sequencing template was cDNA reverse transcribed from extracted RNA. Only in-frame clones appear in the TCRdb table, and some are missing; sequencing was by immunoSEQ multiplex PCR. Of 190,000 or so clones listed, under 60% were seen once; the top ten hold around 12%. Sequences were derived from CD8+ T cells sorted from blood, sampled at week 24, from a patient treated with tofacitinib. Receptor source: a human donor with alopecia areata.

This clone was counted between two and nine times. V and J are TRBV9 and TRBJ2-1, with D perhaps TRBD1 or TRBD2 (5 bases each). Germline loops: CDR1 SGDLS, CDR2 YYNGEE. This CDR3 contains 13 residues. The V end was cut by 0 bases, the J end by 9 bases, with 10 bases between. The CDR3 is CASSVVRGGEQFF. CDR3 nucleotides: TGTGCCAGCAGCGTAGTTCGGGGCGGTGAGCAGTTCTTC.

The chain couples TRBV5-1 to TRBJ2-7, with D perhaps TRBD2 (6 bases). The CDR3 loop spans 13 amino acids. Germline CDR1 and CDR2: SGHRS and YFSETQ. The V and J ends lost 4 bases and 1 base respectively, with 9 bases between them. In DNA form, the CDR3 reads TGCGCCAGCAGCCCGGGGGATTCCTACGAGCAGTACTTC. Translating gives CASSPGDSYEQYF.

About this clone itself: The junction departs from the called germline gene at one end, perhaps through a read error. The chain is built from TRBV7-7 and TRBJ2-2; D remains ambiguous. The CDR3 runs to 13 residues. Looked up from germline, CDR1 is SSHAT and CDR2 is FNYEAQ (reference sequence). The chain's CDR3 is CASSAGRTGELFF. The DNA for the CDR3 is TGTGCTAGCAGCGCCGGACGGACCGGGGAGCTGTTTTTT.

A word on this clone: Since a far larger clone is one base different, this is likely a read error. Additional DNA sequences in this sample encode the identical CDR3. The chain links TRBV5-6 to TRBJ1-5; no clear D gene. Trimming removed 0 bases from V and 1 base from J, with 2 bases in between. Germline V gives CDR1 SGHDT, CDR2 YYEEEE. CDR3 size: 13 residues. The CDR3 DNA reads as TGTGCCAGCAGCTTGGGCAGCAATCAGCCCCAGCATTTT. Translating gives CASSLGSNQPQHF.

The rearrangement links TRBV13 to TRBJ2-1; tentatively, D is TRBD1 (6 bases). CDR1 PRHDT and CDR2 FYEKMQ come from the germline V gene (reference sequence). V was clipped by 1 base and J by 0 bases, with 10 bases between them. This CDR3 has 16 amino acids. CDR3 sequence (DNA): TGTGCCAGCAGCTTAGCTCGAGGGGGCTCCTACAATGAGCAGTTCTTC. Translating it yields CASSLARGGSYNEQFF.

This clone showed up just a few times. The rearrangement uses TRBV29-1 and TRBJ1-5; the D is unclear. The CDR3 totals 13 residues. V lost 6 bases, J lost 2 bases, and 11 bases lay in between. From germline, CDR1 is SQVTM and CDR2 ANQGSEA. CDR3 nucleotides: TGCAGCGTCTTAACCGGTGGCAATCAGCCCCAGCATTTT. Translating it yields CSVLTGGNQPQHF.

The chain links TRBV10-1 to TRBJ1-5; D uncertain. The CDR3 consists of 12 residues. The V end was cut by 6 bases, the J end by 4 bases, with 7 bases between. The germline V gene encodes CDR1 WNHNN and CDR2 SYGVQD (reference sequence). The CDR3 DNA sequence: TGCGCCAGCAGCCCTGATAATCAGCCCCAGCATTTT. Its translation: CASSPDNQPQHF.

This chain connects TRBV2 to TRBJ2-2; D is ambiguous. Germline V gene sequence: CDR1 SNHLY, CDR2 FYNNEI. V was pared by 3 bases and J by 4 bases, with 6 bases between. This CDR3 is built from 13 residues. As DNA, the CDR3 is TGTGCCAGCAGTGATCTGGGCACCGGGGAGCTGTTTTTT. Its translation is CASSDLGTGELFF. Full variable domain (outside the CDR3, taken from reference TRBV2 and TRBJ2-2): EPEVTQTPSHQVTQMGQEVILRCVPISNHLYFYWYRQILGQKVEFLVSFYNNEISEKSEIFDDQFSVERPDGSNFTLKIRSTKLEDSAMYFCASSDLGTGELFFGEGSRLTVL.

The chain couples TRBV19 to TRBJ1-1, with 7 nucleotides matching TRBD1. The CDR3 spans 14 residues. V was clipped by 7 bases and J by 3 bases; unmatched bases: 8. Germline V gene sequence: CDR1 LNHDA, CDR2 SQIVND (reference sequence). CDR3 nucleotide sequence: TGTGCCAGTACCTGGACAGGAGGGGACACTGAAGCTTTCTTT. This translates into CASTWTGGDTEAFF.

The genes are TRBV5-1 and TRBJ1-2, with D uncertain. Germline V gives CDR1 SGHRS, CDR2 YFSETQ. The CDR3 is 11 amino acids. Trimming shortened V by 4 bases and J by 7 bases, and 8 bases separated the two germline ends. In DNA form, the CDR3 reads TGCGCCAGCAGCCACCTGGGTGGCTACACCTTC. Protein: CASSHLGGYTF.

This chain joins TRBV4-2 and TRBJ1-5; D ambiguous. Trimming took off 4 bases at V and 3 bases at J, with 7 bases between the two ends. The germline CDR1 and CDR2 sequences are LGHNA and YNFKEQ. The CDR3 runs 13 residues. CDR3 bases: TGTGCCAGCAGCCTCGGATCCAATCAGCCCCAGCATTTT. It translates to CASSLGSNQPQHF.

The gene calls are TRBV5-6 and TRBJ2-7; D is possibly TRBD1 (5 bases). The CDR3 contains 11 residues. Germline CDR1 and CDR2: SGHDT and YYEEEE. The V gene lost 6 bases and the J gene lost 6 bases, with 10 bases spanning the gap. The CDR3 DNA is TGTGCCAGCAAGGGGTCCGGCGAGCAGTACTTC. Its protein is CASKGSGEQYF.

This chain uses TRBV6-1 with TRBJ2-1; D perhaps matches TRBD2 (5 bases). Trimming removed 1 base from V and 8 bases from J, with 12 bases in between. CDR1 MNHNS and CDR2 SASEGT come from the germline V gene. The CDR3 loop spans 14 amino acids. CDR3 coding DNA: TGTGCCAGCAGTGAAGGCCGAGGGATCCATGAGCAGTTCTTC. This codes for CASSEGRGIHEQFF.

The chain employs TRBV11-3 and TRBJ1-2, with a possible D match to TRBD1 (6 bases). Germline CDR1 and CDR2: SGHNT and YENEEA. The V end was cut by 5 bases, the J end by 4 bases, with 11 bases between. The CDR3 length is 13 residues. Here the CDR3 reads CASSPTGTYGYTF. Written as DNA, the CDR3 is TGTGCCAGCAGCCCTACAGGGACCTATGGCTACACCTTC.

The genes are TRBV5-4 and TRBJ2-1, with 10 positions matching TRBD2. Germline V gene sequence: CDR1 SGHNT, CDR2 YYREEE (reference sequence). The junction had 8 bases not matched to a gene; V was cut back by 4 bases and J by 10 bases. The CDR3 length is 14 residues. CDR3 loop: CASSRSGGTGEQFF. The CDR3 coding sequence is TGTGCCAGCAGCCGTAGCGGGGGGACTGGCGAGCAGTTCTTC.

J is TRBJ2-5 and V is TRBV5-1; tentative D call: TRBD1 (6 bases). The J call is uncertain, as TRBJ2-7 better fits the DNA end. CDR1 and CDR2 (germline): SGHRS, YFSETQ. This CDR3 has 13 amino acids. The CDR3 nucleotides read TGCGCCAGCAGCGCAGGGGTAACCTACGAGCAGTACTTC. As protein: CASSAGVTYEQYF.

The genes are TRBV7-9 and TRBJ2-7; possibly TRBD1 or TRBD2 for D (5 bases each). Trimming removed 6 bases at V and 3 bases at J, with 15 bases between. The CDR3 contains 14 residues. The germline V gene encodes CDR1 SEHNR and CDR2 FQNEAQ (reference sequence). The chain's CDR3 is CASSGTELIYEQYF. In DNA, the CDR3 is TGTGCCAGCAGTGGGACGGAGCTCATCTACGAGCAGTACTTC.

The chain links TRBV2 to TRBJ2-3; no clear D gene. Per the germline V gene, CDR1 is SNHLY and CDR2 is FYNNEI. This CDR3 is built from 15 residues. V dropped 0 bases and J dropped 3 bases, with 10 bases sitting between them. The CDR3 region is CASSEAGLKTDTQYF. In DNA form, the CDR3 reads TGTGCCAGCAGTGAAGCGGGGTTGAAGACAGATACGCAGTATTTT.

The V and J genes are TRBV11-2 and TRBJ2-3, with TRBD1 matching 8 bases. The J segment lost 5 bases and the V segment lost 4 bases, leaving 11 bases of the junction unmatched. CDR1 is SGHAT and CDR2 is FQNNGV in the germline V gene. The CDR3 spans 16 residues. CDR3 DNA sequence: TGTGCCAGCAGCTACGACAGGGGTTTGACGGGAGATACGCAGTATTTT. Translation gives CASSYDRGLTGDTQYF.

This clone has a single count. The V and J genes are TRBV7-9 and TRBJ2-3, with unresolved D. The CDR3 sequence is 14 residues long. CDR1 and CDR2 from the germline V gene are SEHNR and FQNEAQ (reference sequence). V was shortened by 4 bases and J by 1 base, with 9 bases between the two germline ends. DNA for the CDR3: TGTGCCAGCAGCTCATACCGCCGCACAGATACGCAGTATTTT. Encoded protein: CASSSYRRTDTQYF.